Detailed here is one TCR beta chain. The sample originates from a study of cytomegalovirus exposure and HLA in healthy donors. This PCR relied on a set of 60 Vbeta primers and 13 Jbeta primers. Produced via immunoSEQ multiplex PCR; TCRdb's table is partial and in-frame only. The table shows about 90,000 clones, with less than 75% occurring only once. The CDR3 is 16 amino acids. CDR1 and CDR2 (germline): SGHTA, FQGNSA. V was pared by 5 bases and J by 0 bases, with 13 bases between. This clonotype was sampled from a woman under 40 in good health and CMV-seropositive. The sequenced sample was PBMCs. The chain combines TRBV7-2 with TRBJ2-2; a possible D gene is TRBD2 (5 bases). Written as DNA, the CDR3 is TGTGCCAGCAGCGCCCCCCGGGGATCGAACACCGGGGAGCTGTTTTTT. Protein: CASSAPRGSNTGELFF.